In this sample, the clone carrying this T cell receptor (beta chain) turned up a few times. Its cognate antigen is unknown. A universal primer site was created by template switching, with the cDNA bearing unique molecular identifiers. One entry per CDR3 protein results from TCRdb running MiXCR on the 5' RACE reads. The sample includes 260,000 or so distinct CDR3 sequences, approximately 7.8% of them seen just once. The CDR3 is 12 residues long. The V end was cut by 5 bases, the J end by 6 bases, with 7 bases between. From germline, CDR1 is SEHNR and CDR2 FQNEAQ (reference sequence). This sample was included in a study of identical twins. Whole-study findings and limits: There were fewer insertions in abundant cord blood beta clonotypes, but memory repertoires showed no such pattern. Interpretation of the results relied on cross-sectional statistical analysis and not on following the same donors.

The same specimen was also included in a second study, on yellow fever vaccine responses in identical twins.

This sequence joins TRBV7-9 and TRBJ2-2, with D unresolved. The sequenced material came from CD8+ T cells sorted from blood. This sequence originates from a woman in her late teens or twenties in good health. CDR3 coding DNA: TGTGCCAGCAGCCCCATCCCCGGGGAGCTGTTTTTT. It encodes CASSPIPGELFF.